The 22 T cell receptor beta chains below all came from one sample that was sequenced in a study of cytomegalovirus exposure and HLA in healthy donors. The PCR employed 60 Vbeta primers together with 13 Jbeta primers. The method was immunoSEQ multiplex PCR; TCRdb's version includes in-frame clones alone and lacks a portion of them. The sample lists 150,000 to 200,000 clones; 77% were seen once. Sequencing input: PBMCs. These receptor sequences come from a woman aged 25-40 years in good health and CMV-seronegative.

DNA of the CDR3: TGTGCCAGCAGCCCCGGACAGGGGGGCCAAGAGACCCAGTACTTC. Amino acids: CASSPGQGGQETQYF. The V gene is TRBV5-4, the J gene TRBJ2-5; 10 positions match TRBD1. Germline trimming cut 4 bases from V and 1 base from J; bases unmatched to any gene: 4. Germline CDR1 and CDR2: SGHNT and YYREEE (reference sequence). The CDR3 covers 15 residues.

The chain combines TRBV19 with TRBJ2-3; 8 bases line up with TRBD2. The V and J ends lost 4 bases and 7 bases, in that order; junction bases with no gene match: 4. This CDR3 has 13 amino acids. Germline V gene data show CDR1 as LNHDA and CDR2 as SQIVND (reference sequence). CDR3 sequence: CASSNPSGYTQYF. In DNA form, the CDR3 reads TGTGCCAGTAGTAACCCTAGCGGGTATACGCAGTATTTT.

This clone has only a few counts. The chain combines TRBV5-1 with TRBJ1-2; 11 nucleotides align to TRBD1. Germline CDR1 reads SGHRS; CDR2 reads YFSETQ. CDR3 length: 14 residues. The ends lost 4 bases at V and 8 bases at J; junction bases unmatched: 7. CDR3 nucleotides: TGCGCCAGCAGCGATGGACAGGGGGCAAAGGGCTACACCTTC. It encodes CASSDGQGAKGYTF.

The CDR3 nucleotides are TGTGCCAGTATGATCGCGGACAGCCTATATAGCAATCAGCCCCAGCATTTT. It encodes CASMIADSLYSNQPQHF. The V gene is TRBV19, the J gene TRBJ1-5; D is possibly TRBD1 (6 bases). CDR3 size: 17 residues. Germline V CDR1 and CDR2: LNHDA, SQIVND (reference sequence). Between the trimmed V and J ends, which lost 7 bases and 0 bases, there was a span of 19 bases.

There are a few counts of this clone. The chain carries TRBV5-1 and TRBJ1-4, with TRBD1 matching 10 bases. J lost 6 bases, V lost 4 bases, and 6 bases had no gene match. The germline gives CDR1 SGHRS, CDR2 YFSETQ. The length of the CDR3 is 15 residues. CDR3 DNA: TGCGCCAGCAGCCATCCGGGACAGGGGTATGAAAAACTGTTTTTT. It codes for CASSHPGQGYEKLFF.

As to this clone: At one end the junction does not follow the germline gene, possibly because of a read error. V is TRBV7-9 and J is TRBJ1-1; no clear D gene. The length of the CDR3 is 11 residues. Germline V gene data show CDR1 as SEHNR and CDR2 as FQNEAQ (reference sequence). Here the CDR3 DNA reads TGTGCCAGCAGCACAAACAATGAAGCTTTCTTT. Its translation: CASSTNNEAFF.

V usage is TRBV7-9 and J usage is TRBJ1-1, with TRBD1 matching over 7 bases. The CDR3 has 13 amino acids. Germline values: CDR1 SEHNR, CDR2 FQNEAQ (reference sequence). The J segment lost 6 bases and the V segment lost 1 base, leaving 2 bases of the junction unmatched. Here the CDR3 reads CASSLVGGPEAFF. The CDR3 nucleotides read TGTGCCAGCAGCTTAGTAGGGGGCCCTGAAGCTTTCTTT.

The chain combines TRBV9 with TRBJ1-2; 8 bases line up with TRBD1. The CDR3 consists of 12 residues. The J segment lost 6 bases and the V segment lost 7 bases, leaving 5 bases of the junction unmatched. Germline loops: CDR1 SGDLS, CDR2 YYNGEE. CDR3 sequence reads: CASLGQVNGYTF. For the CDR3, the DNA is TGTGCCAGCTTGGGACAGGTGAATGGCTACACCTTC.

The gene calls are TRBV5-1 and TRBJ2-7; D perhaps matches TRBD1 (6 bases). The germline V and J ends were trimmed by 4 bases and 7 bases, with 21 bases remaining between them. The CDR3 sequence is 15 residues long. CDR1 is SGHRS, CDR2 YFSETQ, per germline. The CDR3 reads CASSMLQGPQGEQYF. DNA of the CDR3: TGCGCCAGCAGCATGCTACAGGGACCGCAGGGTGAGCAGTACTTC.

Only a few counts were recorded for this clone. V and J are TRBV7-9 and TRBJ1-1; D gene ambiguous. This CDR3 comprises 15 residues. CDR1 SEHNR and CDR2 FQNEAQ come from the germline V gene (reference sequence). Trimming removed 1 base from V and 0 bases from J, with 9 bases in between. CDR3 bases: TGTGCCAGCAGCTTAGTACGACAACTGAACACTGAAGCTTTCTTT. Protein sequence: CASSLVRQLNTEAFF.

The chain employs TRBV28 and TRBJ2-7, with 10 bases lining up with TRBD2. Per the germline V gene, CDR1 is MDHEN and CDR2 is SYDVKM. Trimming at V came to 7 bases and at J to 3 bases, leaving 15 bases not matched to a gene. The CDR3 consists of 17 residues. CDR3 coding DNA: TGTGCCAGCACCGGGGCGGAGGCTAGCGGGGGAATCTACGAGCAGTACTTC. Encoded protein: CASTGAEASGGIYEQYF.

The chain is built from TRBV30 and TRBJ2-2; D not resolved. V lost 0 bases to trimming and J lost 6 bases, with 5 bases between them. Germline CDR1 reads GTSNPN; CDR2 reads SVGIG (reference sequence). This CDR3 has 12 residues. The CDR3 DNA sequence: TGTGCCTGGAGTGTACAAGCCGGGGAGCTGTTTTTT. Residues: CAWSVQAGELFF. Combining the CDR3 with reference TRBV30 and TRBJ2-2 gives the whole variable domain SQTIHQWPATLVQPVGSPLSLECTVEGTSNPNLYWYRQAAGRGLQLLFYSVGIGQISSEVPQNLSASRPQDRQFILSSKKLLLSDSGFYLCAWSVQAGELFFGEGSRLTVL.

CDR3 sequence reads: CASRMTVNTEAFF. The CDR3 DNA reads TGTGCCAGCAGAATGACAGTTAACACTGAAGCTTTCTTT. The chain has TRBV6-1 and TRBJ1-1, with a tentative D call TRBD1 (5 bases). The germline gives CDR1 MNHNS, CDR2 SASEGT. The V and J ends lost 6 bases and 2 bases respectively, with 10 bases between them. This CDR3 comprises 13 residues.

As DNA, the CDR3 is TGTGCCAGCAGTGACCCGACAGGCGGGAACACTGAAGCTTTCTTT. As protein: CASSDPTGGNTEAFF. V usage is TRBV25-1 and J usage is TRBJ1-1; maybe TRBD1 (6 bases). V lost 3 bases and J 1 base, leaving 12 bases between the germline ends. The germline V gene has CDR1 MGHDK and CDR2 SYGVNS. This CDR3 is built from 15 residues.

The V call is TRBV7-2, the J call TRBJ2-7; 15 nucleotides agree with TRBD2. V shed 5 bases and J 6 bases; nucleotides not matched to a gene: 2. The germline V gene encodes CDR1 SGHTA and CDR2 FQGNSA. The CDR3 consists of 14 residues. DNA for the CDR3: TGTGCCAGCAGCCGGACTAGCGGGGGGGCCGAGCAGTACTTC. Protein product: CASSRTSGGAEQYF.

V usage is TRBV10-3 and J usage is TRBJ1-1; 7 bases align to TRBD1. V lost 7 bases to trimming and J lost 4 bases; unmatched junction nucleotides: 6. Germline assignment: CDR1 ENHRY and CDR2 SYGVKD. The CDR3 is made up of 13 amino acids. The CDR3 DNA sequence: TGTGCCATCAAGCAGGGGGATAGCACTGAAGCTTTCTTT. Amino acid sequence: CAIKQGDSTEAFF.

V usage is TRBV30 and J usage is TRBJ2-1; unclear D gene. The CDR3 runs to 12 residues. Germline V gene lookup returns CDR1 GTSNPN and CDR2 SVGIG (reference sequence). Deletions cut 2 bases from V and 6 bases from J, with 8 bases between. The DNA of the CDR3 is TGTGCCTGGAGTAGCGTAAGCAATGAGCAGTTCTTC. This translates into CAWSSVSNEQFF.

This clone has only a few counts. The chain joins TRBV19 to TRBJ1-4; D gene uncertain. Germline-derived CDR1 and CDR2 are LNHDA and SQIVND (reference sequence). The CDR3 has 13 residues. Trimming took 10 bases from V and 0 from J, leaving 9 bases between them. This CDR3 reads CATNRATNEKLFF. CDR3 DNA sequence: TGTGCCACCAACAGAGCAACTAATGAAAAACTGTTTTTT.

The chain is built from TRBV30 and TRBJ2-7; D is unresolved. The ends were cut back, 2 bases at V and 0 bases at J, with 5 bases in the middle. CDR3 length equals 12 residues. CDR1 is GTSNPN and CDR2 is SVGIG in the germline V gene (reference sequence). The CDR3 loop reads CAWSPSSYEQYF. The CDR3 DNA sequence: TGTGCCTGGAGTCCTAGCTCCTACGAGCAGTACTTC.

This clone appeared a few times. The chain links TRBV4-2 to TRBJ1-2; D unresolved. Deletions cut 2 bases from V and 0 bases from J, with 10 bases between. This CDR3 has 15 amino acids. Germline V gives CDR1 LGHNA, CDR2 YNFKEQ. DNA for the CDR3: TGTGCCAGCAGCCAACTTTCAGATGCTAACTATGGCTACACCTTC. Protein sequence: CASSQLSDANYGYTF.

This chain connects TRBV15 to TRBJ1-2; no clear D. The CDR3 runs to 14 residues. Looked up from germline, CDR1 is LNHNV and CDR2 is YYDKDF (reference sequence). Trimming pared 5 bases from V and 4 bases from J, leaving 14 bases between. The CDR3 DNA follows: TGTGCCACCAGCTCCATAGGCAGGTTCTATGGCTACACCTTC. It yields the protein CATSSIGRFYGYTF.

The genes are TRBV27 and TRBJ1-1; D is ambiguous. This CDR3 has 13 amino acids. Germline CDR1 MNHEY, CDR2 SMNVEV (reference sequence). Trimming took 4 bases from V and 4 from J, leaving 10 bases between them. DNA for the CDR3: TGTGCCAGCAGTTCCCTGGGAGGCACTGAAGCTTTCTTT. Protein: CASSSLGGTEAFF.